This TCR beta chain was profiled in a study of blood T cell repertoires in COVID-19. Study summary: Collection of acute and convalescent COVID-19 samples took place in the United States, Italy and Spain. Sources were T cells, B-cell-depleted T cells, or PBMCs; the material itself was cDNA or gDNA.

The germline V gene has CDR1 LNHDA and CDR2 SQIVND (reference sequence). Germline trimming cut 5 bases from V and 8 bases from J; bases unmatched to any gene: 10. The CDR3 contains 15 residues. As originally analysed: Reference gene primer amplification yielded estimated nucleated cell counts. Clones were read by immunoSEQ multiplex PCR, and TCRdb kept only the in-frame ones, dropping some. V and J calls and clone size come straight from that table; D and trimming were deduced from the DNA. The sample records about 150,000 clones, 75% to 85% being singletons. Source material: peripheral blood. The clonotype originates from a woman aged 50 to 65 in a cohort sampled during active or convalescent COVID-19. This rearrangement joins TRBV19 to TRBJ2-2; TRBD1 matches 8 bases. DNA of the CDR3: TGTGCCAGTAGTCCGGGACAGGCTTATTTGGGGGAGCTGTTTTTT. Amino acid sequence: CASSPGQAYLGELFF.